A single T cell receptor (beta chain) is shown here with its context. Antigen: not known. These data originate in a study of T cells in localized non-small cell lung cancer. The study, taken as a whole, reports: It was uninvolved adjacent lung that showed the highest T cell clonality, exceeding tumor.

V was trimmed by 5 bases and J by 6 bases, leaving 13 bases between them. Per the germline V gene, CDR1 is SGHAT and CDR2 is FQNNGV. The CDR3 spans 14 residues. Produced via immunoSEQ multiplex PCR; TCRdb's table is partial and in-frame only. Of fewer than 25,000 clones listed, 85% to 90% are singletons. Sample: PBMCs, taken before any cancer treatment. The receptor comes from a man between 40 and 70 years old with stage II lung adenocarcinoma. The genes are TRBV11-2 and TRBJ1-4, with D possibly TRBD1 on 6 matching bases. CDR3 DNA: TGTGCCAGCAGCCAAGGGGGGTATGATGAAAAACTGTTTTTT. It codes for CASSQGGYDEKLFF.